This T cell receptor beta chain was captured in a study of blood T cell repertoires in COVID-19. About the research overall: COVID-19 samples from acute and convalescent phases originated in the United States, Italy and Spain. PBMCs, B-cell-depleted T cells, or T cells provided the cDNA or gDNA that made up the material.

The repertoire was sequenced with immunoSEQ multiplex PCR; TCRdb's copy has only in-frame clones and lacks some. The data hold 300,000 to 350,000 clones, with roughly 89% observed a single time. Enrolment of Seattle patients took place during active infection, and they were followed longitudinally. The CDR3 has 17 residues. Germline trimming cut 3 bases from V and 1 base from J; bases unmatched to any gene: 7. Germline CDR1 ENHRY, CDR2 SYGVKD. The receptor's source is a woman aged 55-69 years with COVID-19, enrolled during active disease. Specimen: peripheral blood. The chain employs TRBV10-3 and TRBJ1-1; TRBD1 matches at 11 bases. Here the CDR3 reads CAISERTGGQGNTEAFF. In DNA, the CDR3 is TGTGCCATCAGTGAACGGACAGGGGGCCAGGGGAACACTGAAGCTTTCTTT.